The following is a T cell receptor beta chain sequence with its context. The data are from a study of blood T cell repertoires in COVID-19. As for the study in general: COVID-19 samples collected from the United States, Italy and Spain covered acute and convalescent phases. T cells, B-cell-depleted T cells, or PBMCs provided the cDNA or gDNA that served as material.

Unmatched junction bases numbered 20, after V lost 6 bases and J lost 7 bases. There are 18 residues in the CDR3. Germline CDR1 LGHDT, CDR2 YNNKEL (reference sequence). Per the original data handling: Estimated nucleated cell counts came from reference gene primer amplification. Sequencing was performed with immunoSEQ multiplex PCR; in TCRdb, only in-frame clones are kept and a portion is missing. V, J and clone size reflect that table, while D and trimming were determined from the DNA. Of about 210,000 clones listed, almost 85% are singletons. V usage is TRBV3-1 (or the pseudogene TRBV3-2) and J usage is TRBJ2-3; the match to TRBD1 covers 9 bases. The sequencing sample was made of peripheral blood. The TCR comes from a middle-aged woman with acute or convalescent COVID-19. In DNA form, the CDR3 reads TGTGCCAGCAGGTCAACAGGGGGCACGGCTAAGGCTATATATACGCAGTATTTT. This codes for CASRSTGGTAKAIYTQYF.